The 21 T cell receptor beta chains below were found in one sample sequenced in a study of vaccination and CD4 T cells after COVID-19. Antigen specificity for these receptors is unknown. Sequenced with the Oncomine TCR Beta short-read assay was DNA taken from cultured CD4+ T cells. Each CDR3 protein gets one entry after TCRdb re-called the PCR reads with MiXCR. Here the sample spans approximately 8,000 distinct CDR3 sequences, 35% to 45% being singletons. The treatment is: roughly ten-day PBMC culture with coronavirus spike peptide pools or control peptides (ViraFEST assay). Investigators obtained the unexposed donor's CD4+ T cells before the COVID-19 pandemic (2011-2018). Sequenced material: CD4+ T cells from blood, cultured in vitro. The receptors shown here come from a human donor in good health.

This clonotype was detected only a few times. The CDR3 nucleotides are TGTGCCAGCAGATGGACCTATAATTCACCCCTCCACTTT. Its translation is CASRWTYNSPLHF. The rearrangement uses TRBV6-1 and TRBJ1-6, with D unresolved. Germline assignment: CDR1 MNHNS and CDR2 SASEGT. The CDR3 has 13 residues. The V end was cut by 6 bases, the J end by 2 bases, with 5 bases between.

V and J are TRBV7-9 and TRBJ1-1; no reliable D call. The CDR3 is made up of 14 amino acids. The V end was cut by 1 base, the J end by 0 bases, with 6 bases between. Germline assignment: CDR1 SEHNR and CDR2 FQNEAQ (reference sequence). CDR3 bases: TGTGCCAGCAGCTTAGTCGAGTTGAACACTGAAGCTTTCTTT. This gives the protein CASSLVELNTEAFF.

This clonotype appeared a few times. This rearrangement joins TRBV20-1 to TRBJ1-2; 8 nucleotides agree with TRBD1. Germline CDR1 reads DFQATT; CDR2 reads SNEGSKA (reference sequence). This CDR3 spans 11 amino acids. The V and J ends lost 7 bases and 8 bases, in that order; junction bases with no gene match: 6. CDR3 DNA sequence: TGCAGTGGCGGACAGGGAAGGGGCTACACCTTC. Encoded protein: CSGGQGRGYTF.

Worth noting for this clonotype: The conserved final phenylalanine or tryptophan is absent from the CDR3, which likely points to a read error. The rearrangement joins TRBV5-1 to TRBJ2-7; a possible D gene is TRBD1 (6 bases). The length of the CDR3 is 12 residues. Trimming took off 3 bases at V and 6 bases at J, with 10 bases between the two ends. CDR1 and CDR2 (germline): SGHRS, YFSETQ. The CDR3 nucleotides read TGCGCCAGCAGCTCCCAGGGGAGCGAGCAGTACTCC. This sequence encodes CASSSQGSEQYS.

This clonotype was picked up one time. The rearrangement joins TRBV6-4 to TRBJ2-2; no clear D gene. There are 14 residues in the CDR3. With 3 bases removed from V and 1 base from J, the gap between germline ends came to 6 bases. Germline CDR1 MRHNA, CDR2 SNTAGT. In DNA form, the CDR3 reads TGTGCCAGCAGTGAATTGCGGAACACCGGGGAGCTGTTTTTT. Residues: CASSELRNTGELFF.

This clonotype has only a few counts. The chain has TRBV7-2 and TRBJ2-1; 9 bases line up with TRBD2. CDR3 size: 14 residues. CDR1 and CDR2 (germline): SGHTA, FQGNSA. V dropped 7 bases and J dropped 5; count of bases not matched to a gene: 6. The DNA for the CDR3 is TGTGCCAGCAACCCGGGACTAGCCCACAATGAGCAGTTCTTC. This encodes CASNPGLAHNEQFF.

In DNA, the CDR3 is TGTGCCACCAGAGGGGACCACTTT. Its protein product is CATRGDHF. This chain connects TRBV24-1 to TRBJ1-6; tentatively, D is TRBD1 (5 bases). The CDR3 has 8 residues. Trimming took 7 bases from V and 18 from J, leaving 6 bases between them. Germline CDR1 KGHDR, CDR2 SFDVKD.

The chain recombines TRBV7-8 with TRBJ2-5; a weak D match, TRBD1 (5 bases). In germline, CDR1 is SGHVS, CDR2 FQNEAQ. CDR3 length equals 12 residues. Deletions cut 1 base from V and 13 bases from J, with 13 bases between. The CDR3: CASSLVAQVAYF. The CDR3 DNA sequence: TGTGCCAGCAGCTTAGTTGCACAGGTGGCGTACTTC.

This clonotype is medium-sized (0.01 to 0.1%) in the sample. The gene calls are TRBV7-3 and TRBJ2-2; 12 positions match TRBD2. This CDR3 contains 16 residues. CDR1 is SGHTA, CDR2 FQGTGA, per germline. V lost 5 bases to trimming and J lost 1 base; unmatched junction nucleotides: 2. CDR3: CASSLTSGGNTGELFF. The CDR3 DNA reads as TGTGCCAGCAGCCTGACTAGCGGGGGGAACACCGGGGAGCTGTTTTTT.

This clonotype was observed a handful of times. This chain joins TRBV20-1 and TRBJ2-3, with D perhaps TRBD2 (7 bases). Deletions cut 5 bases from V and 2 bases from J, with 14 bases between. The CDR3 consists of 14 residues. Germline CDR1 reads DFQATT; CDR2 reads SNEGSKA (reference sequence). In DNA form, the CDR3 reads TGCAGTGCTCAACGGGGGGCCGTCACAGATACGCAGTATTTT. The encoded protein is CSAQRGAVTDTQYF.

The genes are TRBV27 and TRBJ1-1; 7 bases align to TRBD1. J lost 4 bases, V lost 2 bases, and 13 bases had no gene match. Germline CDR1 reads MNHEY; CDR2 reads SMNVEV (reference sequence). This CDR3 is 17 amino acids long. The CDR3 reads CASSLTGEFGRATEAFF. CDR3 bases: TGTGCCAGCAGTTTAACAGGGGAGTTCGGACGGGCCACTGAAGCTTTCTTT.

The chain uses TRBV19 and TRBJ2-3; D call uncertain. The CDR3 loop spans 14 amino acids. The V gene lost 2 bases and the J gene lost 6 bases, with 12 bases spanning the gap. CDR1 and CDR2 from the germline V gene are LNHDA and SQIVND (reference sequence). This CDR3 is CASSITGVVDTQYF. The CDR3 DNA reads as TGTGCCAGTAGTATAACGGGTGTAGTGGATACGCAGTATTTT.

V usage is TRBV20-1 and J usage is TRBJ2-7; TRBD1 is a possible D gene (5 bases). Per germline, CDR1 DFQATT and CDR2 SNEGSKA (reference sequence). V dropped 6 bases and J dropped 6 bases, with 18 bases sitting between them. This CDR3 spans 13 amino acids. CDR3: CSARTRQFVEQYF. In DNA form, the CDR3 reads TGCAGTGCCAGAACCCGACAGTTTGTCGAGCAGTACTTC.

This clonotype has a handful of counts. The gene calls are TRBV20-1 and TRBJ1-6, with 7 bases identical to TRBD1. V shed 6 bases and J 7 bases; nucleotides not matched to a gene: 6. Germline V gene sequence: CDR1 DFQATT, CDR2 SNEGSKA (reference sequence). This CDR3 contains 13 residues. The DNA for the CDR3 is TGCAGTGCCGTGGGACAGCGAAATTCACCCCTCCACTTT. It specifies CSAVGQRNSPLHF.

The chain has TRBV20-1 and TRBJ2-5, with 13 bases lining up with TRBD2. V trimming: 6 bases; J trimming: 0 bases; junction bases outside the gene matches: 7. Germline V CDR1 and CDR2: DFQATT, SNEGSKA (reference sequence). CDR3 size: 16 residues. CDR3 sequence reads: CSAIGLAGAYQETQYF. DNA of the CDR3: TGCAGTGCAATCGGACTAGCGGGGGCGTACCAAGAGACCCAGTACTTC.

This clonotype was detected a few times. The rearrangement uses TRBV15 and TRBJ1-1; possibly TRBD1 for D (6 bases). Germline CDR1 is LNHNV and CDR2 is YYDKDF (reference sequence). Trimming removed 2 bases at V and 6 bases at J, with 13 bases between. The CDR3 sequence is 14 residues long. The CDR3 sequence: CATSRLTGGPEAFF. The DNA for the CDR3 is TGTGCCACCAGCAGATTGACAGGTGGCCCTGAAGCTTTCTTT.

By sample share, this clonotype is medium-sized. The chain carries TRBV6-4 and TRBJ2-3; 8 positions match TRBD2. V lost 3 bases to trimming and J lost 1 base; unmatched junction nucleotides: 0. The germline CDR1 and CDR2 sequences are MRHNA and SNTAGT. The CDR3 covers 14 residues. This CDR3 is CASSEAGGTDTQYF. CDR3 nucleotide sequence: TGTGCCAGCAGTGAAGCGGGGGGCACAGATACGCAGTATTTT.

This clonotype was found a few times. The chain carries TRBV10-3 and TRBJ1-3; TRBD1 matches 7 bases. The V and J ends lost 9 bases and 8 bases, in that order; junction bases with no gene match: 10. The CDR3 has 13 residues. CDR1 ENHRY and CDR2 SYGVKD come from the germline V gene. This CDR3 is CAIQGGASDTIYF. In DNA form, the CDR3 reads TGTGCCATACAAGGGGGCGCGTCGGACACCATATATTTT.

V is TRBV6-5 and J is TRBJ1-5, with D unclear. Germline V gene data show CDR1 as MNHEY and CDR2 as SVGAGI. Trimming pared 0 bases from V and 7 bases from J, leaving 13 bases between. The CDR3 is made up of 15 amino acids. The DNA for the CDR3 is TGTGCCAGCAGTTACTCTGTGGCCGCGAGGCAGCCCCAGCATTTT. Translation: CASSYSVAARQPQHF.

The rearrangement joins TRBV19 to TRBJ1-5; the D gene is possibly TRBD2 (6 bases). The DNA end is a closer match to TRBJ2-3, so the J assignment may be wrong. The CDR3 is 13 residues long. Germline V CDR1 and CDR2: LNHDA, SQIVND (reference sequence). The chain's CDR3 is CASSGGLNQPQYF. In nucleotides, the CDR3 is TGTGCCAGTAGTGGGGGACTCAATCAGCCCCAGTATTTT.

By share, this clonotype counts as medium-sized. For the CDR3, the DNA is TGTGCCAGCAGTGAGGCCGGGACAGGGGGCTATGGCTACACCTTC. It yields the protein CASSEAGTGGYGYTF. The chain employs TRBV6-4 and TRBJ1-2; TRBD1 matches at 11 bases. The CDR3 consists of 15 residues. In germline, CDR1 is MRHNA, CDR2 SNTAGT. The junction had 4 bases not matched to a gene; V was cut back by 3 bases and J by 4 bases.